The next 4 T cell receptor beta chains were all read from a single sample in a study of Tregs in tolerant kidney transplant recipients. Related graft donors supplied nonmyeloablative bone marrow transplants, and mixed chimerism was transient. Profiled with immunoSEQ multiplex PCR; TCRdb holds only in-frame clones, not every one. The table shows more than 20,000 clones, with 65% to 85% occurring only once. Sample: CD8+ T cells from blood (PBMCs), taken 6 months after the transplant. All receptors derive from a human patient who received a combined kidney and bone marrow transplant. Some T cells may be supplied by the graft donor.

CDR3 bases: TGTGCCAGCAGCTCCGGACAGAACGGAAACACCATATATTTT. This encodes CASSSGQNGNTIYF. This rearrangement joins TRBV11-3 to TRBJ1-3, with TRBD1 as a possible D gene (6 bases). V gave up 4 bases and J gave up 4 bases, with 11 bases separating them. Germline assignment: CDR1 SGHNT and CDR2 YENEEA. CDR3 length: 14 residues.

Written as DNA, the CDR3 is TGTGCCAGCTCACCACCGGGAACAGGAGATGGCTACACCTTC. The encoded protein is CASSPPGTGDGYTF. The gene calls are TRBV18 and TRBJ1-2, with D maybe TRBD1 (5 bases). The CDR3 runs 14 residues. Germline V gene sequence: CDR1 KGHSH, CDR2 LQKENI. V was pared by 0 bases and J by 6 bases, with 11 bases between.

The chain carries TRBV7-9 and TRBJ1-2; D ambiguous. Germline lookup yields CDR1 SEHNR and CDR2 FQNEAQ (reference sequence). V dropped 5 bases and J dropped 4 bases, with 14 bases sitting between them. The CDR3 extends over 14 amino acids. CDR3 DNA sequence: TGTGCCAGCAGCCGACCAGGCAAGGCCTATGGCTACACCTTC. It yields the protein CASSRPGKAYGYTF.

The chain uses TRBV4-1 and TRBJ2-7; 10 bases line up with TRBD2. The CDR3 totals 17 residues. Germline V gene lookup returns CDR1 MGHRA and CDR2 YSYEKL. The trim removed 1 base at V and 1 base at J, leaving 7 bases unmatched. CDR3 residues: CASSQGPASGSSYEQYF. The DNA of the CDR3 is TGCGCCAGCAGCCAAGGCCCGGCTAGCGGGAGTTCCTACGAGCAGTACTTC.